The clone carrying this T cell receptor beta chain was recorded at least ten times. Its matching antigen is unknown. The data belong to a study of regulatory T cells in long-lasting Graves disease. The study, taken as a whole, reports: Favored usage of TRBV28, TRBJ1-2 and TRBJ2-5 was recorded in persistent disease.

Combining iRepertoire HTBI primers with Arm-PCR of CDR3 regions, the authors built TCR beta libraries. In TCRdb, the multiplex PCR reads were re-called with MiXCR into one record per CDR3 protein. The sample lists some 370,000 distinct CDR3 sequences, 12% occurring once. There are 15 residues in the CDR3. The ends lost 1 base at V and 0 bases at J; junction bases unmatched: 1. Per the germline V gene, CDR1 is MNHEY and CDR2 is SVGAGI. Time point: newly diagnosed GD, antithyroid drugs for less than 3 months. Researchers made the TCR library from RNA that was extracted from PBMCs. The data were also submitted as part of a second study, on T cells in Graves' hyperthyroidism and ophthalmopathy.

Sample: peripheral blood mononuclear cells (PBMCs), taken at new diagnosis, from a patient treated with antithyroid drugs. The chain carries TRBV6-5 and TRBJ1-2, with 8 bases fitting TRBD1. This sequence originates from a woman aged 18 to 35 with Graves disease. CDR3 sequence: CASSYYRGSNYGYTF. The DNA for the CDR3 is TGTGCCAGCAGTTACTACAGGGGGTCTAACTATGGCTACACCTTC.